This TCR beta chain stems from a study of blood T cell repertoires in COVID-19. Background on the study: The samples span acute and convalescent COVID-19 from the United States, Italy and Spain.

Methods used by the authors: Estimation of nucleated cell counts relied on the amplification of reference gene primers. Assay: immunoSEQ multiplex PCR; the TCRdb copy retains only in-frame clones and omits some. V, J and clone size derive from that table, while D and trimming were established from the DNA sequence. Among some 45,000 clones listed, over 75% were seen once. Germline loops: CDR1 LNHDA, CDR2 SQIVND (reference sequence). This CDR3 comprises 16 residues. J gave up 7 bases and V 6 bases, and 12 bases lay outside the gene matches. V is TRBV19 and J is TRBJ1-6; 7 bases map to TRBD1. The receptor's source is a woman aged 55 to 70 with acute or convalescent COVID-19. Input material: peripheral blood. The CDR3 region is CASSTGAGGQNSPLHF. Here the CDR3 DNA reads TGTGCCAGTAGCACGGGGGCAGGGGGTCAGAATTCACCCCTCCACTTT. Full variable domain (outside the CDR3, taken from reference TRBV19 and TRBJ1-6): DGGITQSPKYLFRKEGQNVTLSCEQNLNHDAMYWYRQDPGQGLRLIYYSQIVNDFQKGDIAEGYSVSREKKESFPLTVTSAQKNPTAFYLCASSTGAGGQNSPLHFGNGTRLTVT.